This TCR beta chain was sequenced in a study of blood T cell repertoires in COVID-19. Overall study context: The United States, Italy and Spain supplied acute and convalescent COVID-19 samples.

This CDR3 has 14 residues. The V gene lost 6 bases and the J gene lost 4 bases, with 15 bases spanning the gap. The germline CDR1 and CDR2 sequences are ENHRY and SYGVKD. The table came from immunoSEQ multiplex PCR; TCRdb's copy has only in-frame clones and leaves some out. The sample has 20,000 to 30,000 clones, around 87% seen once. This clone was observed once. The sequenced sample was peripheral blood. This rearrangement joins TRBV10-3 to TRBJ2-5; D is perhaps TRBD2 (6 bases). The TCR comes from a woman aged 55-70 years with active COVID-19. The CDR3 loop is CAISLGSPGETQYF. CDR3 nucleotide sequence: TGTGCCATCAGCCTCGGGAGTCCAGGAGAGACCCAGTACTTC.